A selection of T cell receptor beta chains follows, all from one sample in a study of blood T cell repertoires in COVID-19. Assay used: immunoSEQ multiplex PCR; TCRdb lists only in-frame clones, some missing. This sample has 200,000 or so clones, with 80% found just once. Sequencing was done on a sample of peripheral blood. The receptor source for this set is a human donor in a cohort sampled during active COVID-19. Both conserved end residues are part of each CDR3. D genes are given only for firm matches. A clone size is listed for some rows: how often the clone was seen (once, few, many), or a class if it is expanded.

CDR3 DNA: TGCAGCGTTGTTCGCGACAGGGCCACCTACGAGCAGTACTTC; CDR3 protein: CSVVRDRATYEQYF; V gene: TRBV29-1; clone size: .; J gene: TRBJ2-7; CDR3 length: 14; D gene: TRBD1
CDR3 DNA: TGTGCCAGCAGCTTAGGGAGGGCAGGGAAGTACTATGGCTACACCTTC; CDR3 protein: CASSLGRAGKYYGYTF; V gene: TRBV7-8; clone size: .; J gene: TRBJ1-2; CDR3 length: 16; D gene: .
CDR3 DNA: TGTGCCAGCAGTTTCGGGACTAGCGGGACGTACGAGCAGTACTTC; CDR3 protein: CASSFGTSGTYEQYF; V gene: TRBV2; clone size: few; J gene: TRBJ2-7; CDR3 length: 15; D gene: TRBD2
CDR3 DNA: TGTGCCACCACCCTAGTTCGCGACTACTACACAGATACGCAGTATTTT; CDR3 protein: CATTLVRDYYTDTQYF; V gene: TRBV15; clone size: .; J gene: TRBJ2-3; CDR3 length: 16; D gene: .
CDR3 DNA: TGCAGCGTGGGGACAGGGGGCCGTGAAGCTTTCTTT; CDR3 protein: CSVGTGGREAFF; V gene: TRBV29-1; clone size: .; J gene: TRBJ1-1; CDR3 length: 12; D gene: TRBD1
CDR3 DNA: TGTGCCAGCAGCCAAAAGCAAGGGGGAATGCAGTACTTC; CDR3 protein: CASSQKQGGMQYF; V gene: TRBV3-1/TRBV3-2; clone size: .; J gene: TRBJ2-7; CDR3 length: 13; D gene: .
CDR3 DNA: TGCGCCAGCAGCGGACAGCTTAGCTCCTACGAGCAGTACTTC; CDR3 protein: CASSGQLSSYEQYF; V gene: TRBV5-1; clone size: .; J gene: TRBJ2-7; CDR3 length: 14; D gene: .
CDR3 DNA: TGTGCCAGCAGCTTGGGAGCGCCTTACGAGCAGTACTTC; CDR3 protein: CASSLGAPYEQYF; V gene: TRBV11-3; clone size: .; J gene: TRBJ2-7; CDR3 length: 13; D gene: .
CDR3 DNA: TGTGCCACCAGTAGCGGGAGACCTCCCAGGGAGCAGTTCTTC; CDR3 protein: CATSSGRPPREQFF; V gene: TRBV24-1; clone size: .; J gene: TRBJ2-1; CDR3 length: 14; D gene: TRBD2
CDR3 DNA: TGTGCCAGCATTTTCTACCCCCGGGGGGCGAGTGAGCAGTACTTC; CDR3 protein: CASIFYPRGASEQYF; V gene: TRBV6-5; clone size: .; J gene: TRBJ2-7; CDR3 length: 15; D gene: .
CDR3 DNA: TGTGCCAGCAGCTTCGGCGGCGGGATCGGGTCGAATGAGCAGTTCTTC; CDR3 protein: CASSFGGGIGSNEQFF; V gene: TRBV11-2; clone size: .; J gene: TRBJ2-1; CDR3 length: 16; D gene: .
CDR3 DNA: TGCGCCAGCAGCCAAGGGGCAGGTCCCTACGAGCAGTACTTC; CDR3 protein: CASSQGAGPYEQYF; V gene: TRBV4-3; clone size: .; J gene: TRBJ2-7; CDR3 length: 14; D gene: .
CDR3 DNA: TGTGCCAGCTCAACGGGGACAGATGTGAACACTGAAGCTTTCTTT; CDR3 protein: CASSTGTDVNTEAFF; V gene: TRBV18; clone size: .; J gene: TRBJ1-1; CDR3 length: 15; D gene: TRBD1
CDR3 DNA: TGTGCCAGCAGCCGAGACAGGGCCGAAGGAAACACCATATATTTT; CDR3 protein: CASSRDRAEGNTIYF; V gene: TRBV21-1; clone size: once; J gene: TRBJ1-3; CDR3 length: 15; D gene: .
CDR3 DNA: TGTGCCACCAGCAGGGGGGACAGGGATTCTAGCACAGATACGCAGTATTTT; CDR3 protein: CATSRGDRDSSTDTQYF; V gene: TRBV15; clone size: .; J gene: TRBJ2-3; CDR3 length: 17; D gene: TRBD1
CDR3 DNA: TGTGCCGGCGGGACAGGGTACAATGAGCAGTTCTTC; CDR3 protein: CAGGTGYNEQFF; V gene: TRBV12-3/TRBV12-4; clone size: few; J gene: TRBJ2-1; CDR3 length: 12; D gene: TRBD1
CDR3 DNA: TGTGCCAGCAGGAAAACAGGGGGCACACATGGCTACACCTTC; CDR3 protein: CASRKTGGTHGYTF; V gene: TRBV27; clone size: .; J gene: TRBJ1-2; CDR3 length: 14; D gene: TRBD1
CDR3 DNA: TGTGCCACCAGTGACCAAGCGGGAGGGTGGAGGAATGAGCAGTTCTTC; CDR3 protein: CATSDQAGGWRNEQFF; V gene: TRBV24-1; clone size: .; J gene: TRBJ2-1; CDR3 length: 16; D gene: TRBD2
CDR3 DNA: TGCGCCAGCAGTTACCGACAGGGGGCAGGAACCGGGGAGCTGTTTTTT; CDR3 protein: CASSYRQGAGTGELFF; V gene: TRBV10-1; clone size: once; J gene: TRBJ2-2; CDR3 length: 16; D gene: TRBD1
CDR3 DNA: TGTGCCAGCAGCGTGTACGGACTAATGAACACTGAAGCTTTCTTT; CDR3 protein: CASSVYGLMNTEAFF; V gene: TRBV5-8; clone size: .; J gene: TRBJ1-1; CDR3 length: 15; D gene: .
CDR3 DNA: TGTGCCAGCGGCAGGGGTCGCCAAGAGACCCAGTACTTC; CDR3 protein: CASGRGRQETQYF; V gene: TRBV7-2; clone size: .; J gene: TRBJ2-5; CDR3 length: 13; D gene: .
CDR3 DNA: TGCAGCGTTTTTGGGAGTAAGGGCACCGGGGAGCTGTTTTTT; CDR3 protein: CSVFGSKGTGELFF; V gene: TRBV29-1; clone size: .; J gene: TRBJ2-2; CDR3 length: 14; D gene: .
CDR3 DNA: TGCGCCAGCAGCCAAAGATGGGCGGGAGGTTCAGATACGCAGTATTTT; CDR3 protein: CASSQRWAGGSDTQYF; V gene: TRBV4-3; clone size: .; J gene: TRBJ2-3; CDR3 length: 16; D gene: TRBD2
CDR3 DNA: TGTGCCACCAGCAGAGACAGGTACTCCTACGAGCAGTACTTC; CDR3 protein: CATSRDRYSYEQYF; V gene: TRBV15; clone size: .; J gene: TRBJ2-7; CDR3 length: 14; D gene: .
CDR3 DNA: TGTGCCAGCAGAAAACGACAGGGGGCTAATCAGCCCCAGCATTTT; CDR3 protein: CASRKRQGANQPQHF; V gene: TRBV6-6; clone size: .; J gene: TRBJ1-5; CDR3 length: 15; D gene: TRBD1
CDR3 DNA: TGTGCCAGCATCGGACTAGCGGAGCCCTACGAGCAGTACTTC; CDR3 protein: CASIGLAEPYEQYF; V gene: TRBV27; clone size: .; J gene: TRBJ2-7; CDR3 length: 14; D gene: TRBD2
CDR3 DNA: TGCGCCAGCAGCCAAGATGGGAGCGGTACCTACGAGCAGTACTTC; CDR3 protein: CASSQDGSGTYEQYF; V gene: TRBV4-3; clone size: .; J gene: TRBJ2-7; CDR3 length: 15; D gene: .
CDR3 DNA: TGTGCCTGCCAAAGCGGGAGGATATTCTACGAGCAGTACTTC; CDR3 protein: CACQSGRIFYEQYF; V gene: TRBV30; clone size: once; J gene: TRBJ2-7; CDR3 length: 14; D gene: TRBD2
CDR3 DNA: TGTGCCAGCAGTCGGACCGGGACAGGGGGCGTCTACACCTTC; CDR3 protein: CASSRTGTGGVYTF; V gene: TRBV6-2/TRBV6-3; clone size: .; J gene: TRBJ1-2; CDR3 length: 14; D gene: TRBD1
CDR3 DNA: TGTGCCAGCAGTTCCCAGGGGGTTTCCTACAATGAGCAGTTCTTC; CDR3 protein: CASSSQGVSYNEQFF; V gene: TRBV27; clone size: once; J gene: TRBJ2-1; CDR3 length: 15; D gene: TRBD1
CDR3 DNA: TGTGCCAGCAGTTTATACGGGGAGCGAACGCAGTACTTC; CDR3 protein: CASSLYGERTQYF; V gene: TRBV12-3/TRBV12-4; clone size: .; J gene: TRBJ2-7; CDR3 length: 13; D gene: .
CDR3 DNA: TGCAGTGCTAGTTCAGGGAGCAATCAGCCCCAGCATTTT; CDR3 protein: CSASSGSNQPQHF; V gene: TRBV20-1; clone size: once; J gene: TRBJ1-5; CDR3 length: 13; D gene: .
CDR3 DNA: TGCGCCAGCGGGGGGGGCCTAGCTAACTATGGCTACACCTTC; CDR3 protein: CASGGGLANYGYTF; V gene: TRBV5-1; clone size: .; J gene: TRBJ1-2; CDR3 length: 14; D gene: .
CDR3 DNA: TGTGCCAGCAGCCAAGCCGGGACAGGGGGCTACGAGCAGTACTTC; CDR3 protein: CASSQAGTGGYEQYF; V gene: TRBV4-2; clone size: once; J gene: TRBJ2-7; CDR3 length: 15; D gene: TRBD1
CDR3 DNA: TGTGCCAGCAGCATCGACAGGAGCTCCTACGAGCAGTACTTC; CDR3 protein: CASSIDRSSYEQYF; V gene: TRBV11-2; clone size: few; J gene: TRBJ2-7; CDR3 length: 14; D gene: .
CDR3 DNA: TGCGCCAGCAGCTTGGGTCCTAGCGGGAGGGGTGAGCAGTACTTC; CDR3 protein: CASSLGPSGRGEQYF; V gene: TRBV5-1; clone size: .; J gene: TRBJ2-7; CDR3 length: 15; D gene: TRBD2
CDR3 DNA: TGCAGCGTTGAGCCCTCAGGGAGGGAGACCCAGTACTTC; CDR3 protein: CSVEPSGRETQYF; V gene: TRBV29-1; clone size: .; J gene: TRBJ2-5; CDR3 length: 13; D gene: .
CDR3 DNA: TGTGCCAGCTCACCACGTACAGGGTTCGAGCAGTACTTC; CDR3 protein: CASSPRTGFEQYF; V gene: TRBV18; clone size: .; J gene: TRBJ2-7; CDR3 length: 13; D gene: .
CDR3 DNA: TGTGCCAGCTCATCGGAGAGCGAAAAACTGTTTTTT; CDR3 protein: CASSSESEKLFF; V gene: TRBV18; clone size: .; J gene: TRBJ1-4; CDR3 length: 12; D gene: .
CDR3 DNA: TGTGCCACCGGAGGACAGGGGTGGAGTGAGCAGTTCTTC; CDR3 protein: CATGGQGWSEQFF; V gene: TRBV24-1; clone size: .; J gene: TRBJ2-1; CDR3 length: 13; D gene: TRBD1
CDR3 DNA: TGTGCCAGCAACAACAGGGAAAGGACACCCCTCCACTTT; CDR3 protein: CASNNRERTPLHF; V gene: TRBV7-2; clone size: .; J gene: TRBJ1-6; CDR3 length: 13; D gene: .